The TCR beta chain described here comes from a study of blood T cell repertoires in COVID-19. The sample holds one count of this clone. In the source study's methods: Estimation of nucleated cell counts relied on the amplification of reference gene primers. The data were produced by immunoSEQ multiplex PCR, yet TCRdb's version contains in-frame clones alone and is incomplete. The V and J calls and clone size come from that table; D and trimming were worked out from the DNA. The table records around 270,000 clones, 88% of them present only once. CDR1 and CDR2 from the germline V gene are GTSNPN and SVGIG (reference sequence). This CDR3 has 15 amino acids. V lost 0 bases to trimming and J lost 4 bases, with 15 bases between them.

This clonotype originated in a middle-aged woman who had been exposed to COVID-19. This chain links TRBV30 with TRBJ1-2; a possible D gene is TRBD1 (5 bases). Input material: PBMCs or T cells enriched from blood (not recorded which). In DNA form, the CDR3 reads TGTGCCTGGAGTGTGCCCGGGGGGGTACCCTATGGCTACACCTTC. Encoded protein: CAWSVPGGVPYGYTF. Filled out from reference TRBV30 and TRBJ1-2, the complete variable domain reads SQTIHQWPATLVQPVGSPLSLECTVEGTSNPNLYWYRQAAGRGLQLLFYSVGIGQISSEVPQNLSASRPQDRQFILSSKKLLLSDSGFYLCAWSVPGGVPYGYTFGSGTRLTVV.